The 28 T cell receptor beta chains reported below all come from one sample, sequenced in a study of blood T cell repertoires in COVID-19. Method: immunoSEQ multiplex PCR; TCRdb's copy keeps in-frame clones and lacks some. The table includes 200,000 to 300,000 clones, 75% to 90% detected once. The material sequenced was PBMCs or T cells enriched from blood (not recorded which). The source of these receptors is a woman between 40 and 50 years old with acute COVID-19.

The chain uses TRBV4-1 and TRBJ2-7; D not certain. The V gene lost 1 base and the J gene lost 3 bases, with 7 bases spanning the gap. This CDR3 region has 13 residues. Germline CDR1 is MGHRA and CDR2 is YSYEKL. Here the CDR3 reads CASSQGSDYEQYF. The DNA for the CDR3 is TGCGCCAGCAGCCAAGGTTCAGACTACGAGCAGTACTTC.

The CDR3 region has the DNA TGTGCCAGCAGCCCCCGGACTAGGCTGTTCAATGAGCAGTTCTTC. Protein: CASSPRTRLFNEQFF. The rearrangement links TRBV7-2 to TRBJ2-1, with 7 bases matching TRBD2. J lost 6 bases, V lost 5 bases, and 10 bases had no gene match. Germline V gene sequence: CDR1 SGHTA, CDR2 FQGNSA. This CDR3 is 15 amino acids long.

The gene calls are TRBV19 and TRBJ2-5; tentative D call: TRBD1 (6 bases). The germline CDR1 and CDR2 sequences are LNHDA and SQIVND (reference sequence). V dropped 6 bases and J dropped 4 bases, with 12 bases sitting between them. The CDR3 contains 13 residues. Written as DNA, the CDR3 is TGTGCCAGTAGGAATCCGACAGGAGAGACCCAGTACTTC. It specifies CASRNPTGETQYF.

This chain uses TRBV6-5 with TRBJ2-2, with TRBD2 as a possible D gene (6 bases). The V gene's germline CDR1 is MNHEY and CDR2 SVGAGI. V was shortened by 5 bases and J by 2 bases, with 9 bases between the two germline ends. The CDR3 spans 14 residues. The CDR3 protein is CASSLATNTGELFF. The CDR3 DNA follows: TGTGCCAGCAGTCTAGCGACCAACACCGGGGAGCTGTTTTTT.

The chain combines TRBV3-1 (or the pseudogene TRBV3-2) with TRBJ2-5; 8 positions match TRBD1. Trimming at V came to 5 bases and at J to 3 bases, leaving 8 bases not matched to a gene. The CDR3 covers 15 residues. CDR1 is LGHDT, CDR2 YNNKEL, per germline (reference sequence). CDR3 sequence reads: CASSKRNRGKETQYF. DNA of the CDR3: TGTGCCAGCAGCAAAAGAAACAGGGGGAAAGAGACCCAGTACTTC.

The V and J genes are TRBV11-2 and TRBJ2-4; 7 bases fit TRBD2. Germline loops: CDR1 SGHAT, CDR2 FQNNGV. The V segment lost 7 bases and the J segment 11 bases; nucleotides outside the gene matches: 14. This CDR3 region has 14 residues. CDR3 sequence (DNA): TGTGCCAGCAAAACCGGGCGGGAGCATTTCGTTCAGTACTTC. It is translated as CASKTGREHFVQYF. Together with reference TRBV11-2 and TRBJ2-4, the CDR3 gives the full variable domain: EAGVAQSPRYKIIEKRQSVAFWCNPISGHATLYWYQQILGQGPKLLIQFQNNGVVDDSQLPKDRFSAERLKGVDSTLKIQPAKLEDSAVYLCASKTGREHFVQYFGAGTRLSVL.

As concerns this clone: The same CDR3 is also encoded by other DNA sequences in this sample. This chain joins TRBV19 and TRBJ2-2, with D possibly being TRBD1 (5 bases). Germline V gene sequence: CDR1 LNHDA, CDR2 SQIVND (reference sequence). V was shortened by 1 base and J by 4 bases, with 10 bases between the two germline ends. This CDR3 has 15 amino acids. CDR3 DNA: TGTGCCAGTAGTATAGGGGGCGGCGGCACCGGGGAGCTGTTTTTT. It specifies CASSIGGGGTGELFF. The full variable domain, in which reference TRBV19 and TRBJ2-2 provide the parts outside the CDR3, is DGGITQSPKYLFRKEGQNVTLSCEQNLNHDAMYWYRQDPGQGLRLIYYSQIVNDFQKGDIAEGYSVSREKKESFPLTVTSAQKNPTAFYLCASSIGGGGTGELFFGEGSRLTVL.

V and J are TRBV24-1 and TRBJ2-2; tentative D call: TRBD2 (5 bases). V was trimmed by 0 bases and J by 1 base, leaving 11 bases between them. Germline CDR1 and CDR2: KGHDR and SFDVKD. The CDR3 runs to 17 residues. This chain's CDR3 is CATSDLNGRGNTGELFF. CDR3 DNA: TGTGCCACCAGTGATTTGAACGGTCGGGGGAACACCGGGGAGCTGTTTTTT.

A few counts support this clone. The chain carries TRBV14 and TRBJ2-7; 7 bases match TRBD2. This CDR3 comprises 15 residues. Trimming at V came to 1 base and at J to 2 bases, leaving 5 bases not matched to a gene. Per the germline V gene, CDR1 is SGHDN and CDR2 is FVKESK. The CDR3 is CASSQGGGSAYEQYF. The CDR3 DNA reads TGTGCCAGCAGCCAAGGGGGCGGGAGCGCCTACGAGCAGTACTTC. Full variable domain (outside the CDR3, taken from reference TRBV14 and TRBJ2-7): EAGVTQFPSHSVIEKGQTVTLRCDPISGHDNLYWYRRVMGKEIKFLLHFVKESKQDESGMPNNRFLAERTGGTYSTLKVQPAELEDSGVYFCASSQGGGSAYEQYFGPGTRLTVT.

The rearrangement links TRBV7-8 to TRBJ2-2; a weak D match, TRBD2 (5 bases). V shed 1 base and J shed 1 base, with 13 bases lying between them. CDR3 size: 17 residues. Germline CDR1 is SGHVS and CDR2 is FQNEAQ. The CDR3, as DNA: TGTGCCAGCAGCTTAGGCCTGCGGGCAGGGAACACCGGGGAGCTGTTTTTT. Its protein product is CASSLGLRAGNTGELFF.

A single count supports this clone. The V gene is TRBV4-2, the J gene TRBJ1-6; D remains unclear. The CDR3 totals 14 residues. The V and J ends lost 4 bases and 10 bases respectively, with 14 bases between them. CDR1 is LGHNA and CDR2 is YNFKEQ in the germline V gene. CDR3 region: CASSPRRLESPLHF. The CDR3 nucleotides read TGTGCCAGCAGCCCCCGGAGGTTAGAATCACCCCTCCACTTT.

This clone has more than one count but fewer than ten. The V gene is TRBV4-1, the J gene TRBJ2-5; 8 bases match TRBD1. Germline CDR1 MGHRA, CDR2 YSYEKL. The trim removed 1 base at V and 4 bases at J, leaving 14 bases unmatched. The CDR3 has 18 amino acids. CDR3 sequence reads: CASSQVGRGQEFRETQYF. In nucleotides, the CDR3 is TGCGCCAGCAGCCAAGTGGGCAGGGGGCAAGAATTTCGAGAGACCCAGTACTTC.

Here the CDR3 DNA reads TGTGCCAGCAGCTTAGGAGCGGGGGTCTACGAGCAGTACTTC. This translates into CASSLGAGVYEQYF. This chain uses TRBV7-2 with TRBJ2-7; 8 bases match TRBD2. The CDR3 runs 14 residues. Germline CDR1 and CDR2: SGHTA and FQGNSA. V dropped 1 base and J dropped 3; count of bases not matched to a gene: 2.

This sequence joins TRBV28 and TRBJ1-5; 10 nucleotides line up with TRBD1. V trimming: 6 bases; J trimming: 3 bases; junction bases outside the gene matches: 8. The length of the CDR3 is 16 residues. Germline V gene sequence: CDR1 MDHEN, CDR2 SYDVKM. Here the CDR3 reads CASRRRDRGINQPQHF. The CDR3 DNA reads as TGTGCCAGCAGACGCCGGGACAGGGGAATCAATCAGCCCCAGCATTTT.

V and J are TRBV7-6 and TRBJ2-7, with 8 bases matching TRBD2. The V gene end was trimmed by 1 base and the J gene end by 4 bases; junction bases not matched to a gene: 9. From germline, CDR1 is SGHVS and CDR2 FNYEAQ. The CDR3 totals 16 residues. The DNA of the CDR3 is TGTGCCAGCAGCTTAGAACGGGAGGGCCTAGGGTACGAGCAGTACTTC. Translating gives CASSLEREGLGYEQYF.

As DNA, the CDR3 is TGTGCCAGCAGTGGACCGGGACTAGCGGGAGGGCCCTCAAGAGAGACCCAGTACTTC. This codes for CASSGPGLAGGPSRETQYF. The V and J genes are TRBV6-1 and TRBJ2-5; TRBD2 matches at 16 bases. The trim removed 4 bases at V and 4 bases at J, leaving 12 bases unmatched. CDR1 and CDR2 (germline): MNHNS, SASEGT. This CDR3 contains 19 residues.

Only a few counts were recorded for this clone. The CDR3 DNA is TGTGCCAGCAGTTTATTTGTGGCCTACTATGGCTACACCTTC. Its translation: CASSLFVAYYGYTF. The chain recombines TRBV28 with TRBJ1-2; D is unclear. V lost 1 base to trimming and J lost 3 bases, with 9 bases between them. In germline, CDR1 is MDHEN, CDR2 SYDVKM. CDR3 size: 14 residues.

The chain employs TRBV5-1 and TRBJ2-6; D gene ambiguous. This CDR3 region has 15 residues. V lost 0 bases and J lost 1, with 5 bases in between. Germline CDR1 SGHRS, CDR2 YFSETQ. Here the CDR3 DNA reads TGCGCCAGCAGCTTGGAGCCGTCTGGGGCCAACGTCCTGACTTTC. This encodes CASSLEPSGANVLTF. Variable domain in full (rest from reference TRBV5-1 and TRBJ2-6): KAGVTQTPRYLIKTRGQQVTLSCSPISGHRSVSWYQQTPGQGLQFLFEYFSETQRNKGNFPGRFSGRQFSNSRSEMNVSTLELGDSALYLCASSLEPSGANVLTFGAGSRLTVL.

The chain joins TRBV10-2 to TRBJ1-2; a possible D gene is TRBD1 (5 bases). Deletions cut 2 bases from V and 5 bases from J, with 15 bases between. This CDR3 region has 15 residues. Germline CDR1 and CDR2: WSHSY and SAAADI. CDR3: CASSEPRRGQYGYTF. The CDR3 nucleotides read TGCGCCAGCAGTGAGCCCCGTAGGGGCCAATATGGCTACACCTTC.

The chain combines TRBV27 with TRBJ1-6, with D maybe TRBD1 (5 bases). Per the germline V gene, CDR1 is MNHEY and CDR2 is SMNVEV (reference sequence). V was trimmed by 7 bases and J by 6 bases, leaving 13 bases between them. The CDR3 is 14 amino acids. The DNA of the CDR3 is TGTGCCAGCACCCCAGGGAGGGGTAATTCACCCCTCCACTTT. This sequence encodes CASTPGRGNSPLHF.

The rearrangement joins TRBV19 to TRBJ2-1, with D maybe TRBD1 (6 bases). V lost 4 bases and J 6 bases, leaving 16 bases between the germline ends. Looked up from germline, CDR1 is LNHDA and CDR2 is SQIVND (reference sequence). The CDR3 runs to 15 residues. CDR3 region: CASSNRVSRINEQFF. CDR3 DNA sequence: TGTGCCAGTAGTAACAGGGTTTCACGGATCAATGAGCAGTTCTTC.

The chain links TRBV6-1 to TRBJ2-7; 7 positions agree with TRBD2. Germline CDR1 MNHNS, CDR2 SASEGT. V trimming: 4 bases; J trimming: 2 bases; junction bases outside the gene matches: 11. CDR3 length: 16 amino acids. The CDR3 region has the DNA TGTGCCAGCAGTGCAAAATCCGGGACTACCCCCTACGAGCAGTACTTC. Protein: CASSAKSGTTPYEQYF.

This chain uses TRBV29-1 with TRBJ1-2; D may be TRBD1 (5 bases). V was shortened by 6 bases and J by 3 bases, with 17 bases between the two germline ends. The CDR3 contains 14 residues. In germline, CDR1 is SQVTM, CDR2 ANQGSEA. CDR3 nucleotides: TGCAGCGTAGGCGGTGGGACTAGGGACTATGGCTACACCTTC. Translation gives CSVGGGTRDYGYTF.

The rearrangement joins TRBV9 to TRBJ1-2, with no clear D. Trimming stripped 3 bases from V and 0 bases from J, with 9 bases between. The germline V gene encodes CDR1 SGDLS and CDR2 YYNGEE. The length of the CDR3 is 14 residues. The CDR3 region is CASSETGANYGYTF. The CDR3 coding sequence is TGTGCCAGCAGCGAGACGGGAGCTAACTATGGCTACACCTTC.

The rearrangement links TRBV7-9 to TRBJ1-2; 7 nucleotides match TRBD1. V lost 5 bases, J lost 7 bases, and 13 bases stayed unmatched. In germline, CDR1 is SEHNR, CDR2 FQNEAQ (reference sequence). The CDR3 runs 15 residues. The CDR3 bases are TGTGCCAGCAGCCAGTCTTCGACAGGGCCCCGTGGCTACACCTTC. Translated: CASSQSSTGPRGYTF.

The CDR3 here is CASSISSGSQETQYF. CDR3 sequence (DNA): TGCGCCAGCAGCATTAGTAGCGGTTCCCAAGAGACCCAGTACTTC. The V call is TRBV5-1, the J call TRBJ2-5, with D possibly TRBD2 on 6 matching bases. V gave up 4 bases and J gave up 1 base, with 14 bases separating them. The V gene's germline CDR1 is SGHRS and CDR2 YFSETQ. The CDR3 length is 15 residues.

The V call is TRBV2, the J call TRBJ1-5, with a tentative D call TRBD1 (6 bases). Germline V gives CDR1 SNHLY, CDR2 FYNNEI. The V end was cut by 4 bases, the J end by 5 bases, with 21 bases between. There are 17 residues in the CDR3. CDR3 in amino acids: CASSVTGIPSKDQPQHF. In DNA, the CDR3 is TGTGCCAGCAGTGTCACAGGGATCCCATCCAAGGATCAGCCCCAGCATTTT. Looking up the rest from reference TRBV2 and TRBJ1-5 gives the full variable domain: EPEVTQTPSHQVTQMGQEVILRCVPISNHLYFYWYRQILGQKVEFLVSFYNNEISEKSEIFDDQFSVERPDGSNFTLKIRSTKLEDSAMYFCASSVTGIPSKDQPQHFGDGTRLSIL.

This clone has only one observation. The chain is built from TRBV10-1 and TRBJ2-1; tentative D call: TRBD1 (6 bases). V lost 6 bases, J lost 9 bases, and 9 bases lay in between. This CDR3 is 11 amino acids long. Germline assignment: CDR1 WNHNN and CDR2 SYGVQD (reference sequence). The CDR3 reads CASSEDSEQFF. The CDR3 DNA reads as TGCGCCAGCAGCGAGGACAGTGAGCAGTTCTTC.